The 8 T cell receptor beta chains below come from one sample, sequenced in a study of T-cell reconstitution after alpha-beta-depleted transplantation in children. Researchers prepared the TCRbeta library using unique molecular identifiers, the study reports. TCRdb called the PCR reads again in MiXCR, with one record for every CDR3 protein. This sample has hundreds of thousands of distinct CDR3 sequences, with roughly 7.7% found just once. Here the sequenced sample was PBMCs, mostly from graft donor cells, taken 180 days after TCRalphabeta/CD19-depleted stem cell transplant. The receptors shown here come from a male patient between 5 and 17 years old who had a stem cell transplant for acute lymphoblastic leukemia, so the T cells may come from the graft donor.

Many counts were recorded for this clonotype. This chain uses TRBV5-1 with TRBJ1-1, with TRBD1 matching over 7 bases. In germline, CDR1 is SGHRS, CDR2 YFSETQ. This CDR3 region has 16 residues. The ends lost 4 bases at V and 0 bases at J; junction bases unmatched: 9. In DNA form, the CDR3 reads TGCGCCAGCAGCCATTTCCCTGACAGGGTGAACACTGAAGCTTTCTTT. This codes for CASSHFPDRVNTEAFF.

Regarding this clonotype: A much larger clone lies one base from this, so it may be a read error. J is TRBJ2-7 and V is TRBV25-1; D is undetermined. The ends were cut back, 3 bases at V and 7 bases at J, with 19 bases in the middle. CDR1 is MGHDK, CDR2 SYGVNS, per germline. The CDR3 has 15 amino acids. CDR3 sequence (DNA): TGTGCCAGCAGTGAGAGGTGGATTGCGGTGAAGGAGCAGTACTTC. Its protein product is CASSERWIAVKEQYF.

This clonotype appeared many times. The chain employs TRBV29-1 and TRBJ2-7, with D maybe TRBD2 (5 bases). The CDR3 runs 12 residues. Germline CDR1 SQVTM, CDR2 ANQGSEA. Trimming removed 4 bases from V and 4 bases from J, with 11 bases in between. The CDR3, as DNA: TGCAGCGTTGTGGGGAGCCAGTACGAGCAGTACTTC. Translated: CSVVGSQYEQYF.

This clonotype was found a few times. The V and J genes are TRBV12-5 and TRBJ2-7; the D call may be TRBD1 or TRBD2 (6 bases each). Looked up from germline, CDR1 is LGHNT and CDR2 is FRNRAP. The germline V and J ends were trimmed by 3 bases and 0 bases, with 9 bases remaining between them. CDR3 length: 14 residues. The chain's CDR3 is CASGLGGLSYEQYF. As DNA, the CDR3 is TGTGCTAGTGGTTTAGGGGGGCTCTCCTACGAGCAGTACTTC.

This clonotype was seen repeatedly, ten times or more. The chain uses TRBV7-9 and TRBJ2-5, with 8 bases lining up with TRBD1. The CDR3 extends over 14 amino acids. Germline CDR1 is SEHNR and CDR2 is FQNEAQ (reference sequence). V was clipped by 1 base and J by 5 bases; unmatched bases: 3. The CDR3 sequence is CASSLGTGYETQYF. CDR3 DNA sequence: TGTGCCAGCAGCTTAGGGACAGGGTACGAGACCCAGTACTTC.

At least ten counts were recorded for this clonotype. This chain joins TRBV5-5 and TRBJ1-5, with D perhaps TRBD1 (6 bases). The germline CDR1 and CDR2 sequences are SGHKS and YYEKEE (reference sequence). V dropped 5 bases and J dropped 7 bases, with 16 bases sitting between them. The CDR3 runs 14 residues. CDR3: CASSRDTQRQPQHF. CDR3 bases: TGTGCCAGCAGTCGGGACACTCAACGGCAGCCCCAGCATTTT.

This clonotype occurred many times. This rearrangement joins TRBV28 to TRBJ2-7; no reliable D call. CDR1 is MDHEN and CDR2 is SYDVKM in the germline V gene. The V end was cut by 2 bases, the J end by 5 bases, with 10 bases between. The CDR3 spans 13 residues. In DNA, the CDR3 is TGTGCCAGCAGTTTAGGGTTCGGACACGAGCAGTACTTC. Protein sequence: CASSLGFGHEQYF.

This clonotype was seen only a few times. The rearrangement joins TRBV19 to TRBJ1-2; D gene unclear. This CDR3 contains 13 residues. Germline V gene sequence: CDR1 LNHDA, CDR2 SQIVND (reference sequence). The V end lost 4 bases, the J end lost 4 bases, and 10 bases lay between the germline ends. DNA of the CDR3: TGTGCCAGTAGTACCCAGACCCTCTATGGCTACACCTTC. Protein: CASSTQTLYGYTF. Full variable domain (missing parts from reference TRBV19 and TRBJ1-2): DGGITQSPKYLFRKEGQNVTLSCEQNLNHDAMYWYRQDPGQGLRLIYYSQIVNDFQKGDIAEGYSVSREKKESFPLTVTSAQKNPTAFYLCASSTQTLYGYTFGSGTRLTVV.